The text below deals with one TCR beta chain. Its antigen is as yet unknown. This record comes from a study of T cell responses to AZD1222 COVID-19 vaccine. This table comes from immunoSEQ multiplex PCR, and its TCRdb copy is limited to in-frame clones, with some not included. Here the sample spans some 100,000 clones, roughly 91% being singletons. Study-wide points: Spike-specific TCR breadth and depth rose after two AZD1222 doses. The donor cohort was predominantly white British with a female majority, and clonal diversity may have been underestimated. Reports say nearly half of spike-specific TCRs go after unmutated variant regions. The study found vaccine-associated CD4 TCRs spanning spike, dominant at 160-218 and 743-854.

The TCR originated in an adult who received the AZD1222 COVID-19 vaccine. The sample was peripheral blood, taken 28 days after the second AZD1222 dose.

The DNA for the CDR3 is TGTGCCAGCAGCCCCCAATGGGGGTTGGCTGCCACTGAAGCTTTCTTT. It is translated as CASSPQWGLAATEAFF. The rearrangement uses TRBV11-1 and TRBJ1-1; D may be TRBD1 (5 bases). The length of the CDR3 is 16 residues. Trimming left V 5 bases short and J 4 bases short, with 20 bases between. CDR1 is SGHAT and CDR2 is FQDESV in the germline V gene (reference sequence). Full variable domain (remainder filled in from reference TRBV11-1 and TRBJ1-1): EAEVAQSPRYKITEKSQAVAFWCDPISGHATLYWYRQILGQGPELLVQFQDESVVDDSQLPKDRFSAERLKGVDSTLKIQPAELGDSAMYLCASSPQWGLAATEAFFGQGTRLTVV.